This section outlines one TCR beta chain sequence together with its context. Its antigen remains unidentified. The record has no base qualities; no much larger clone is one base away. The sample belongs to a study of cytomegalovirus exposure and HLA in healthy donors (dated by TCRdb to the late 2010s). Regarding the research as a whole: The 500 to 700 repertoires of the first cohort and the 110 or so validation repertoires were produced on the same platform, according to a later analysis. The study combined high-throughput TCR immunosequencing, statistical association of individual TCRs with disease status, and machine learning to predict cytomegalovirus infection status. A separate validation cohort of approximately 130 different subjects was used in addition to the 666-subject first cohort. The study was designed to test whether signatures of past pathogen exposure could be identified by cataloging public T cell receptors. The study at large found these results: A total of fewer than 200 TCR beta chains were listed by the study as associated with cytomegalovirus. The authors suggested that the approach could potentially be extended to other disease states and immunological phenotypes. Across donors, most TCR sequences were observed very rarely, whereas some public TCRs were present in many individuals. In vitro tests confirmed that a few of the cytomegalovirus-associated TCR beta chains recognize cytomegalovirus antigens. A later analysis lacked HLA typing for the validation cohort, so it scored co-occurrence in that cohort across all 110 or so repertoires. Cytomegalovirus status was reported to be diagnosed by the classifier with high specificity and sensitivity in both the original and validation cohorts. Subsequent analysis determined that TCRs grouped into clusters in the first cohort also showed a tendency toward co-occurrence across the approximately 110 validation repertoires, and approximately 93% of cluster scores exceeded 0.

Libraries were prepared through the immunoSEQ multiplex PCR assay. The authors' pipeline ran thus. A statistical classification framework was built to diagnose cytomegalovirus status from the catalog of TCR beta chain sequences. TCRdb's version of the immuneACCESS table is confined to in-frame rearrangements and falls short of the full clone set. An unresolved V gene accounts for under half of the shortfall where checked; the remainder is of unknown origin. V and J calls and clone size are given by that table; D and trimming were obtained from the DNA. The sample has more than 150,000 clones on record, 88% of them singletons. About 3% of the sample is taken by the ten largest. Its CDR3 holds 14 amino acids, cysteine through phenylalanine. Of the read, only the CDR3 DNA is kept; its 42 bases are in frame from base 1. The germline V and J ends show losses of 3 bases and 0 bases respectively, and no gene match explains 2 bases of the junction. In the germline V gene (reference sequence), CDR1 corresponds to MNHEY and CDR2 to SMNVEV.

Donors formed part of the validation cohort, which comprised 120 subjects and was distinct from the first cohort of 690 or so subjects. Sequencing was carried out using PBMCs. This receptor chain uses TRBV27 and TRBJ2-7; TRBD2 agrees with 7 junctional bases. The sequence was obtained from a man younger than 35 in good health and CMV-seronegative. The CDR3 sequence is CASSLGGSSYEQYF. The DNA is TGTGCCAGCAGTTTGGGAGGGAGCTCCTACGAGCAGTACTTC.